Presented here are 7 T cell receptor beta chains from one specimen sequenced in a study of identical twins. TCRdb itself ran the 5' RACE reads through MiXCR, one entry per CDR3 protein. The table includes hundreds of thousands of distinct CDR3 sequences, less than 7% detected once. The source material was naive T cells sorted from blood. These receptors originate from a man between 18 and 29 years old in good health.

This clonotype was counted a few times. Because the CDR3's place on the DNA is in doubt, the DNA is left out and the CDR3 is given as listed by TCRdb. The chain recombines TRBV2 with TRBJ2-7; TRBD1, the table's D call, was not compared with the DNA. The CDR3 is made up of 14 amino acids, end residues included. CDR1 and CDR2 (germline): SNHLY, FYNNEI. CDR3 sequence: CASILGQGSYEQYF.

This clonotype was seen at least ten times. The chain couples TRBV2 to TRBJ2-7; no clear D gene. Looked up from germline, CDR1 is SNHLY and CDR2 is FYNNEI. Trimming removed 1 base at V and 1 base at J, with 11 bases between. The CDR3 totals 15 residues. The CDR3 DNA sequence: TGTGCCAGCAGTGAAGGTGCTAGTAAGTCCTACGAGCAGTACGTC. Amino acid sequence: CASSEGASKSYEQYV.

This clonotype was seen at least ten times. The CDR3, as DNA: TGTGCCAGCAGCGTGACTAGGACCTACAATGAGCAGTTCTTC. Its protein product is CASSVTRTYNEQFF. This chain links TRBV12-3 or TRBV12-4 with TRBJ2-1; possible D gene TRBD2, 6 bases. The V and J ends lost 6 bases and 2 bases respectively, with 11 bases between them. CDR3 size: 14 residues.

This clonotype has at least ten counts. The rearrangement links TRBV5-5 to TRBJ2-2; 7 bases are a match to TRBD2. The CDR3 covers 16 residues. Germline V gene sequence: CDR1 SGHKS, CDR2 YYEKEE (reference sequence). V lost 1 base to trimming and J lost 2 bases; unmatched junction nucleotides: 5. The CDR3 bases are TGTGCCAGCAGCTTGTTTGGCGGGAGTAACACCGGGGAGCTGTTTTTT. This encodes CASSLFGGSNTGELFF.

This clonotype was counted many times. The chain links TRBV12-3 or TRBV12-4 to TRBJ2-1; 9 bases are a match to TRBD2. Germline trimming cut 6 bases from V and 1 base from J; bases unmatched to any gene: 4. CDR3 length: 15 residues. CDR3 nucleotide sequence: TGTGCCAGCAGGATAGCGGGAGCATCCTACAATGAGCAGTTCTTC. Protein product: CASRIAGASYNEQFF.

J is TRBJ1-2 and V is TRBV12-3 or TRBV12-4; 10 bases map to TRBD1. The J segment lost 2 bases and the V segment lost 2 bases, leaving 8 bases of the junction unmatched. The CDR3 runs to 17 residues. The CDR3 nucleotides read TGTGCCAGCAGTTTAAAGATTGGGGGACAGGGGAACTATGGCTACACCTTC. It codes for CASSLKIGGQGNYGYTF.

There are a few counts of this clonotype. V is TRBV5-6 and J is TRBJ2-1; 9 bases match TRBD2. This CDR3 has 16 amino acids. With 4 bases clipped from V and 0 bases from J, the junction kept 5 bases outside the gene matches. Germline V lookup: CDR1 SGHDT, CDR2 YYEEEE. The CDR3 sequence: CASSPSGDSSYNEQFF. CDR3 coding DNA: TGTGCCAGCAGCCCTAGCGGGGACAGCTCCTACAATGAGCAGTTCTTC.